A single sample is the source of the 4 T cell receptor beta chains below, sequenced in a study of long-term antiretroviral therapy in people with HIV (dated by TCRdb to 2021 to 2024). The immunoSEQ hsTCRB v3.0 assay was used at survey level resolution to sequence the TRB variable region. This immuneACCESS table, as held by TCRdb, lists in-frame sequences with V and J called but not all clones. Of the missing ones, under half trace to an unresolved V gene in checked studies; the others have no known cause. The sample includes tens of thousands of clones, with around 83% observed a single time. In total, the top ten clones hold around 24% of the sample. The material sequenced was unsorted PBMCs, taken 0.4 years after starting antiretroviral therapy. The receptor source for this set is a man between 45 and 60 years old with HIV.

The chain links TRBV5-6 to TRBJ2-7; 8 bases are shared with TRBD2. With V trimmed by 2 bases and J by 1 base, 11 bases remained unmatched. This CDR3 has 17 amino acids. The germline V gene has CDR1 SGHDT and CDR2 YYEEEE. In DNA, the CDR3 is TGTGCCAGCAGCTTCCCGGGACTAGAGATTACTTCCTACGAGCAGTACTTC. Protein: CASSFPGLEITSYEQYF.

The chain is built from TRBV4-1 and TRBJ2-3; D is perhaps TRBD1 or TRBD2 (5 bases each). The germline V and J ends were trimmed by 4 bases and 14 bases, with 16 bases remaining between them. The CDR3 covers 12 residues. From germline, CDR1 is MGHRA and CDR2 YSYEKL. The CDR3 DNA reads as TGCGCCAGCAGCCTACCCCGGGGCCCTCCGTATTTT. Translated, it gives CASSLPRGPPYF.

The gene calls are TRBV11-2 and TRBJ1-2, with 9 bases identical to TRBD1. Per germline, CDR1 SGHAT and CDR2 FQNNGV. V trimming: 5 bases; J trimming: 4 bases; junction bases outside the gene matches: 17. This CDR3 has 18 residues. CDR3 amino acids: CASSHSGTGTYYGYGYTF. The CDR3 coding sequence is TGTGCCAGCAGCCACTCCGGGACAGGGACCTATTACGGCTATGGCTACACCTTC.

This chain uses TRBV7-8 with TRBJ2-7; 8 nucleotides align to TRBD2. V trimming: 5 bases; J trimming: 3 bases; junction bases outside the gene matches: 9. The CDR3 consists of 15 residues. CDR1 and CDR2 from the germline V gene are SGHVS and FQNEAQ. CDR3 coding DNA: TGTGCCAGCAGCCACCGGGAGGGCCCCGTCTACGAGCAGTACTTC. Translation gives CASSHREGPVYEQYF.